These T cell receptor beta chains were read from a single sample in a study of T cell clones after liver transplantation. TCRdb keeps only in-frame clones here, not all; method: immunoSEQ multiplex PCR. The profile covers roughly 80,000 clones, with around 78% appearing a single time and about 2.5% taken by the ten largest. Sequenced material: CD4+ T cells from blood, taken at the 22-month timepoint. These receptors all come from a human patient who received a liver transplant. Some T cells may have originated in the graft donor. The CDR3 runs from the conserved cysteine through the conserved F or W. Each record gives: J gene, D gene, V gene, CDR3 length, CDR3 protein, CDR3 DNA. The D gene is left open where the match is weak.

J: TRBJ2-2
D: -
V: TRBV27
length: 13
CDR3: CVVGTPNTGELFF
DNA: TGTGTCGTAGGGACACCGAACACCGGGGAGCTGTTTTTT

J: TRBJ2-1
D: TRBD2
V: TRBV9
length: 16
CDR3: CASSVGGGGGYNEQFF
DNA: TGTGCCAGCAGCGTAGGCGGGGGGGGCGGCTACAATGAGCAGTTCTTC

J: TRBJ2-3
D: TRBD1
V: TRBV7-9
length: 16
CDR3: CASSSLPGQGRDTQYF
DNA: TGTGCCAGCAGCTCCCTACCGGGACAGGGGCGAGATACGCAGTATTTT

J: TRBJ2-7
D: -
V: TRBV27
length: 14
CDR3: CASRSGGIQYEQYF
DNA: TGTGCCAGCAGATCTGGCGGGATCCAATACGAGCAGTACTTC

J: TRBJ1-2
D: TRBD1
V: TRBV25-1
length: 16
CDR3: CASRAHGQEGGYGYTF
DNA: TGTGCCAGCAGGGCCCACGGACAGGAAGGGGGCTATGGCTACACCTTC

J: TRBJ1-4
D: -
V: TRBV5-4
length: 17
CDR3: CASSFGGGSRTNEKLFF
DNA: TGTGCCAGCAGCTTTGGAGGGGGGTCCCGGACTAATGAAAAACTGTTTTTT

J: TRBJ1-1
D: -
V: TRBV28
length: 16
CDR3: CASIRRMSKMNTEAFF
DNA: TGTGCCAGCATCCGACGGATGAGCAAGATGAACACTGAAGCTTTCTTT

J: TRBJ2-7
D: -
V: TRBV19
length: 11
CDR3: CASSSKFEQYF
DNA: TGTGCCAGTAGTAGTAAGTTCGAGCAGTACTTC

J: TRBJ2-1
D: TRBD2
V: TRBV27
length: 15
CDR3: CASSRGLAGVGEQFF
DNA: TGTGCCAGCAGCCGCGGACTAGCGGGAGTTGGTGAGCAGTTCTTC

J: TRBJ2-7
D: -
V: TRBV7-9
length: 14
CDR3: CASSLGDAAYEQYF
DNA: TGTGCCAGCAGCTTAGGAGACGCGGCCTACGAGCAGTACTTC

J: TRBJ1-6
D: -
V: TRBV19
length: 16
CDR3: CASSMEGHSYNSPLHF
DNA: TGTGCCAGTAGTATGGAGGGGCACTCCTATAATTCACCCCTCCACTTT

J: TRBJ2-1
D: TRBD1
V: TRBV7-2
length: 16
CDR3: CASSFAPGTGNNEQFF
DNA: TGTGCCAGCAGCTTCGCCCCCGGGACAGGGAACAATGAGCAGTTCTTC